A single sample gave rise to the 22 T cell receptor beta chains below, sequenced in a study of blood T cells in healthy people across ages. Alongside a J-beta primer mix, a sample-barcoded 5' primer served in a second PCR lasting roughly 6 to 11 cycles. MiXCR, run by TCRdb on the 5' RACE reads, gives a single entry per CDR3 protein. The table includes roughly 680,000 distinct CDR3 sequences, around 52% detected once. Sequencing was carried out using blood. The receptors stem from a woman older than 75 in good health.

CDR3 amino acids: CASSFRPGGGGELFF. The CDR3 DNA reads as TGTGCCAGCAGCTTTCGTCCAGGGGGCGGCGGGGAGCTGTTTTTT. The chain links TRBV7-9 to TRBJ2-2, with 8 bases fitting TRBD1. CDR3 length: 15 residues. The V segment lost 3 bases and the J segment 7 bases; nucleotides outside the gene matches: 7. Germline V CDR1 and CDR2: SEHNR, FQNEAQ (reference sequence). The full variable domain, rest sourced from reference TRBV7-9 and TRBJ2-2, is DTGVSQNPRHKITKRGQNVTFRCDPISEHNRLYWYRQTLGQGPEFLTYFQNEAQLEKSRLLSDRFSAERPKGSFSTLEIQRTEQGDSAMYLCASSFRPGGGGELFFGEGSRLTVL.

The rearrangement uses TRBV7-9 and TRBJ1-5; 7 nucleotides match TRBD1. The V gene end was trimmed by 5 bases and the J gene end by 1 base; junction bases not matched to a gene: 8. The CDR3 contains 16 residues. CDR1 is SEHNR and CDR2 is FQNEAQ in the germline V gene (reference sequence). The CDR3 nucleotides are TGTGCCAGCAGCCCAGACAGGGTTATAAGCAATCAGCCCCAGCATTTT. Residues: CASSPDRVISNQPQHF.

This clonotype was seen many times. This sequence joins TRBV6-5 and TRBJ2-2; no firm D call. Germline V gene sequence: CDR1 MNHEY, CDR2 SVGAGI. Trimming cost V 7 bases and J 6 bases, with 15 bases left between them. The CDR3 contains 14 residues. This chain's CDR3 is CASNHPAGSGELFF. CDR3 DNA: TGTGCCAGCAACCACCCGGCCGGGTCCGGGGAGCTGTTTTTT.

The table lists this clonotype with many counts. This chain joins TRBV6-5 and TRBJ2-3; unclear D gene. The V gene's germline CDR1 is MNHEY and CDR2 SVGAGI. Trimming took off 0 bases at V and 2 bases at J, with 12 bases between the two ends. The CDR3 length is 16 residues. CDR3 in DNA: TGTGCCAGCAGTTACTCACCCCTTGTCCCCACAGATACGCAGTATTTT. Encoded protein: CASSYSPLVPTDTQYF.

V is TRBV7-3 and J is TRBJ1-2; 9 nucleotides agree with TRBD1. CDR1 and CDR2 (germline): SGHTA, FQGTGA. The CDR3 loop spans 12 amino acids. V lost 6 bases, J lost 9 bases, and 5 bases stayed unmatched. The CDR3 loop reads CASSRDRESYTF. In nucleotides, the CDR3 is TGTGCCAGCAGTCGGGACAGGGAGAGCTACACCTTC.

This clonotype was observed at least ten times. The chain links TRBV3-1 to TRBJ2-7; TRBD2 matches 7 bases. Trimming removed 3 bases from V and 4 bases from J; junction bases left unmatched: 9. The germline V gene has CDR1 LGHDT and CDR2 YNNKEL (reference sequence). The length of the CDR3 is 15 residues. The DNA of the CDR3 is TGTGCCAGCAGCCAGGTCCGCGGGAGCCCTTACGAGCAGTACTTC. Translating gives CASSQVRGSPYEQYF.

This clonotype was seen more than once but under ten times. This rearrangement joins TRBV10-3 to TRBJ2-5; no clear D gene. Trimming removed 2 bases from V and 5 bases from J, with 9 bases in between. CDR1 and CDR2 from the germline V gene are ENHRY and SYGVKD. The CDR3 covers 13 residues. Written as DNA, the CDR3 is TGTGCCATCAGTGAGGGCCCCGAGGAGACCCAGTACTTC. It is translated as CAISEGPEETQYF.

The genes are TRBV20-1 and TRBJ1-4; no clear D gene. In germline, CDR1 is DFQATT, CDR2 SNEGSKA (reference sequence). This CDR3 has 13 residues. Trimming pared 0 bases from V and 12 bases from J, leaving 14 bases between. The CDR3 sequence is CSARDVSTEELFF. Written as DNA, the CDR3 is TGCAGTGCTAGAGATGTCAGCACCGAGGAACTGTTTTTT.

In its sample, this clonotype was seen a few times. In nucleotides, the CDR3 is TGTGCCAGCAGCCTTAAGGGCACCGGGGAGCTGTTTTTT. It yields the protein CASSLKGTGELFF. The chain has TRBV3-1 and TRBJ2-2; D is undetermined. This CDR3 is 13 amino acids long. V lost 4 bases and J lost 4, with 7 bases in between. The germline gives CDR1 LGHDT, CDR2 YNNKEL (reference sequence).

In its sample, this clonotype was seen once. One end of the junction does not line up with germline, which may come from a read error. The V call is TRBV12-3 or TRBV12-4, the J call TRBJ2-7, with 8 bases identical to TRBD2. The CDR3 length is 14 residues. CDR3 bases: TGTGCCAGCAGAGGACTAACGGGAGGGGCCGAGCAGTGCTTC. Translation gives CASRGLTGGAEQCF.

In its sample, this clonotype was seen many times. The chain employs TRBV7-9 and TRBJ2-7; 8 nucleotides agree with TRBD1. CDR3 size: 15 residues. The trim removed 5 bases at V and 3 bases at J, leaving 9 bases unmatched. CDR1 is SEHNR, CDR2 FQNEAQ, per germline (reference sequence). For the CDR3, the DNA is TGTGCCAGCAGCCACCCTGGACAGGGATTCTACGAGCAGTACTTC. Its protein product is CASSHPGQGFYEQYF.

This chain connects TRBV29-1 to TRBJ1-1; 7 nucleotides match TRBD1. CDR3 length: 13 residues. V trimming: 6 bases; J trimming: 0 bases; junction bases outside the gene matches: 4. From germline, CDR1 is SQVTM and CDR2 ANQGSEA. The CDR3 DNA sequence: TGCAGCGTCGCGGGACAGCTGAACACTGAAGCTTTCTTT. Its translation is CSVAGQLNTEAFF.

The chain employs TRBV21-1 and TRBJ1-5. TRBV21-1 is reported as a pseudogene. This CDR3 contains 17 residues. The CDR3 coding sequence is TGTGCCAGCAGCAAACTGTTCGAGGCAGGTATATTTCAGCCCCAGCATTTT. Protein product: CASSKLFEAGIFQPQHF.

The table lists this clonotype with a count of one. The V call is TRBV5-1, the J call TRBJ2-3; D remains unclear. The end of the DNA is better explained by TRBJ1-5, so the J call may be wrong. Germline assignment: CDR1 SGHRS and CDR2 YFSETQ. CDR3 size: 13 residues. CDR3 loop: CASSLWSSDTQHF. In DNA, the CDR3 is TGCGCCAGCAGCTTGTGGTCCTCAGATACGCAGCATTTT.

V usage is TRBV20-1 and J usage is TRBJ1-5; D is perhaps TRBD1 (5 bases). The length of the CDR3 is 15 residues. Germline CDR1 and CDR2: DFQATT and SNEGSKA (reference sequence). Trimming pared 1 base from V and 4 bases from J, leaving 14 bases between. In DNA form, the CDR3 reads TGCAGTGCTAGAGGCGTAGGGACCAAAAATCAGCCCCAGCATTTT. It encodes CSARGVGTKNQPQHF.

The CDR3 nucleotides read TGTGCCAGCTCACCCTCCCAGATATACAATGAGCAGTTCTTC. The encoded protein is CASSPSQIYNEQFF. The rearrangement links TRBV18 to TRBJ2-1; D gene unclear. The V and J ends lost 3 bases and 4 bases respectively, with 10 bases between them. CDR1 KGHSH and CDR2 LQKENI come from the germline V gene. The CDR3 is made up of 14 amino acids.

This clonotype appeared a single time. A read error may explain this, as a much larger clone is one base away. DNA of the CDR3: TGTGTCACCAGCAGAGGAGGGAATAGCGGGGGGTTAAACACCGGGGAGCTGTTTTTT. Translating it yields CVTSRGGNSGGLNTGELFF. V usage is TRBV15 and J usage is TRBJ2-2; 10 bases map to TRBD2. The CDR3 is 19 amino acids. Per germline, CDR1 LNHNV and CDR2 YYDKDF (reference sequence).

This clonotype was found a few times. This rearrangement joins TRBV25-1 to TRBJ2-1; D is undetermined. Germline-derived CDR1 and CDR2 are MGHDK and SYGVNS. V lost 2 bases to trimming and J lost 7 bases, with 3 bases between them. The CDR3 is made up of 11 amino acids. CDR3 sequence (DNA): TGTGCCAGCAGTGAAGTTAATGAGCAGTTCTTC. Translated, it gives CASSEVNEQFF. Full variable domain (remainder filled in from reference TRBV25-1 and TRBJ2-1): EADIYQTPRYLVIGTGKKITLECSQTMGHDKMYWYQQDPGMELHLIHYSYGVNSTEKGDLSSESTVSRIRTEHFPLTLESARPSHTSQYLCASSEVNEQFFGPGTRLTVL.

This clonotype showed up many times. The chain carries TRBV12-5 and TRBJ2-7, with D possibly matching TRBD2 (8 bases). The ends were cut back, 6 bases at V and 3 bases at J, with 27 bases in the middle. This CDR3 has 18 amino acids. Germline lookup yields CDR1 LGHNT and CDR2 FRNRAP. The CDR3, as DNA: TGTGCTAGTGGCTTAGAGGACAGGAATAGTGGGACTAGCTACGAGCAGTACTTC. Amino acid sequence: CASGLEDRNSGTSYEQYF.

This clonotype was found a few times. This rearrangement joins TRBV12-3 or TRBV12-4 to TRBJ2-5, with 10 bases identical to TRBD2. The CDR3 loop spans 15 amino acids. The junction had 6 bases not matched to a gene; V was cut back by 4 bases and J by 4 bases. The CDR3 loop is CASSSQAGGRETQYF. The CDR3 DNA is TGTGCCAGCAGTTCCCAAGCGGGAGGGCGAGAGACCCAGTACTTC.

Comments on this clonotype: The junction and the germline gene differ at one end; a read error may be behind it. V and J are TRBV14 and TRBJ2-7; D ambiguous. Matching the DNA end better, TRBJ2-5 makes the J call doubtful. This CDR3 is 11 amino acids long. CDR1 is SGHDN and CDR2 is FVKESK in the germline V gene. CDR3 nucleotides: TGTGCCTGCAGCTTCTTTAAGACCCAGTACTTC. Protein product: CACSFFKTQYF.

V usage is TRBV4-1 and J usage is TRBJ2-5; either TRBD1 or TRBD2 may supply D (5 bases each). The CDR3 contains 16 residues. The V gene lost 2 bases and the J gene lost 4 bases, with 17 bases spanning the gap. CDR1 and CDR2 from the germline V gene are MGHRA and YSYEKL. The CDR3 DNA sequence: TGCGCCAGCAGCCAAAGAAGTCGGGGCGCGGTAGAGACCCAGTACTTC. Translated: CASSQRSRGAVETQYF.